Listed here are 19 T cell receptor beta chains from one sample, sequenced in a study (dated by TCRdb to the mid-2010s). Libraries came from multiplex PCR. TCRdb shows the sequencer as Ion Torrent PGM. Adaptor-ligated barcode primers were used to amplify TRBV12-4/TRBJ1-2 clonotypes in the approximately 22-patient analysis. TCRdb itself trimmed the public reads at Q25 with fastp, ran MiXCR and retained productive beta chains. Identical CDR3 proteins give one entry, which carries the most common genes and DNA. This sample holds approximately 520 distinct CDR3 sequences; roughly 6.2% were observed only once. Jointly, the top ten make up over 40% of the sample. CD4+CD25+CD127-/low cells were isolated as Tregs. The specimen sequenced was tumor-infiltrating Tregs sorted from the breast tumor. The receptors shown here come from a female donor with breast cancer.

Sample share makes this clonotype medium-sized. The chain carries TRBV12-3 or TRBV12-4 and TRBJ1-2; possibly TRBD1 for D (6 bases). This CDR3 spans 12 amino acids. Trimming left V 4 bases short and J 7 bases short, with 10 bases between. CDR3 sequence: CASSSGEGGYTF. The CDR3 DNA follows: TGTGCCAGCAGTTCAGGGGAAGGTGGCTACACCTTC.

This clonotype is labeled as large. The genes are TRBV12-3 or TRBV12-4 and TRBJ1-2, with D maybe TRBD1 (5 bases). This CDR3 region has 15 residues. V was trimmed by 5 bases and J by 6 bases, leaving 19 bases between them. CDR3 bases: TGTGCCAGCAGTCCTACCCAGCAGGGTGTGCATGGCTACACCTTC. Translating gives CASSPTQQGVHGYTF.

Judged by abundance, this clonotype is medium-sized. The chain couples TRBV12-3 or TRBV12-4 to TRBJ1-2; 7 bases align to TRBD1. The CDR3 contains 14 residues. J gave up 2 bases and V 2 bases, and 2 bases lay outside the gene matches. Here the CDR3 reads CASSLRGQNYGYTF. In DNA form, the CDR3 reads TGTGCCAGCAGTTTACGGGGACAGAACTATGGCTACACCTTC.

This clonotype is judged large. The rearrangement links TRBV12-3 or TRBV12-4 to TRBJ1-2; D not certain. V was cut by 3 bases and J by 2 bases, with 13 bases left in between. The length of the CDR3 is 15 residues. CDR3: CASSFSVGTNYGYTF. The CDR3 nucleotides read TGTGCCAGCAGTTTTAGTGTAGGAACCAACTATGGCTACACCTTC.

This clonotype is large. The V call is TRBV12-3 or TRBV12-4, the J call TRBJ1-2; 7 bases fit TRBD1. This CDR3 region has 14 residues. J gave up 3 bases and V 2 bases, and 3 bases lay outside the gene matches. DNA for the CDR3: TGTGCCAGCAGTTTAAGGGACAGAGACTATGGCTACACCTTC. Amino acid sequence: CASSLRDRDYGYTF.

By its share, this clonotype is large. The chain carries TRBV12-3 or TRBV12-4 and TRBJ1-2, with D hard to call. The CDR3 is 15 residues long. The germline V and J ends were trimmed by 3 bases and 1 base, with 12 bases remaining between them. CDR3 bases: TGTGCCAGCAGTTTTGGGCAGCCGTTTAACTATGGCTACACCTTC. As protein: CASSFGQPFNYGYTF.

By sample fraction, this clonotype is medium-sized (0.01 to 0.1%). The chain couples TRBV12-3 or TRBV12-4 to TRBJ1-2, with D possibly matching TRBD1 (5 bases). Trimming removed 0 bases at V and 2 bases at J, with 7 bases between. This CDR3 has 14 amino acids. Here the CDR3 reads CASSLASGNYGYTF. CDR3 coding DNA: TGTGCCAGCAGTTTAGCCTCAGGGAACTATGGCTACACCTTC.

By frequency in the sample, this clonotype is large. The genes are TRBV12-3 or TRBV12-4 and TRBJ1-2, with 7 nucleotides matching TRBD1. The CDR3 sequence is 13 residues long. J was trimmed by 4 bases and V by 5 bases; bases with no gene match: 4. CDR3 in amino acids: CASSLQGTYGYTF. In nucleotides, the CDR3 is TGTGCCAGCAGTCTACAGGGGACCTATGGCTACACCTTC.

In its sample, this clonotype was seen a few times. A much larger clonotype is one base distant, so this may be a read error. The CDR3, as DNA: TGTGCCAGCAGTTTGTTGACAGGGGATGACTACACCTTC. It codes for CASSLLTGDDYTF. The V gene is TRBV12-3 or TRBV12-4, the J gene TRBJ1-2; 8 bases match TRBD1. This CDR3 is 13 amino acids long. The J segment lost 10 bases and the V segment lost 3 bases, leaving 7 bases of the junction unmatched.

This clonotype qualifies as medium-sized. The CDR3, as DNA: TGTGCCAGCAGTTATGTCGGGAGGACCTATGGCTACACCTTC. Translating it yields CASSYVGRTYGYTF. The chain employs TRBV12-3 or TRBV12-4 and TRBJ1-2; D remains ambiguous. The CDR3 has 14 amino acids. Trimming removed 4 bases at V and 4 bases at J, with 13 bases between.

By its share, this clonotype is medium-sized. Here the CDR3 DNA reads TGTGCCAGCAGTTTAGTCCCGAACTATGGCTACACCTTC. It specifies CASSLVPNYGYTF. The chain recombines TRBV12-3 or TRBV12-4 with TRBJ1-2; no reliable D call. Trimming removed 1 base from V and 2 bases from J, with 5 bases in between. The CDR3 has 13 residues.

This clonotype is categorized as large. This chain joins TRBV12-3 or TRBV12-4 and TRBJ1-2, with no clear D. V was shortened by 2 bases and J by 2 bases, with 3 bases between the two germline ends. The CDR3 loop spans 12 amino acids. The CDR3 nucleotides read TGTGCCAGCAGTTTATCGAACTATGGCTACACCTTC. Protein sequence: CASSLSNYGYTF.

In this sample, this clonotype is medium-sized (0.01 to 0.1%). The rearrangement links TRBV12-3 or TRBV12-4 to TRBJ1-2; D gene uncertain. CDR3 size: 15 residues. V gave up 6 bases and J gave up 4 bases, with 18 bases separating them. Here the CDR3 reads CASSSRRTLGYGYTF. DNA for the CDR3: TGTGCCAGCAGCAGCCGAAGGACCCTTGGCTATGGCTACACCTTC.

By proportion, this clonotype is medium-sized (0.01 to 0.1%). V and J are TRBV12-3 or TRBV12-4 and TRBJ1-2; D is perhaps TRBD1 (6 bases). CDR3 size: 12 residues. V lost 5 bases to trimming and J lost 2 bases, with 6 bases between them. CDR3 sequence (DNA): TGTGCCAGCAGTACAGGGAACTATGGCTACACCTTC. Translating it yields CASSTGNYGYTF.

In this sample, this clonotype is medium-sized. The V and J genes are TRBV12-3 or TRBV12-4 and TRBJ1-2; D remains ambiguous. This CDR3 has 15 residues. V shed 2 bases and J shed 8 bases, with 18 bases lying between them. The CDR3 here is CASSLRLRERKGYTF. The DNA for the CDR3 is TGTGCCAGCAGTTTACGACTCCGGGAGCGGAAGGGCTACACCTTC.

Judged by abundance, this clonotype is medium-sized (0.01 to 0.1%). The chain couples TRBV12-3 or TRBV12-4 to TRBJ1-2; 8 nucleotides agree with TRBD1. After removal of 6 bases from V and 4 bases from J, the junction contained 19 bases not matched to a gene. CDR3 length: 18 residues. The CDR3: CASSLSWPPGQVVYGYTF. CDR3 DNA: TGTGCCAGCAGCCTATCATGGCCTCCGGGACAGGTCGTCTATGGCTACACCTTC.

This clonotype is termed large (0.1 to 1%). This sequence joins TRBV12-3 or TRBV12-4 and TRBJ1-2; no reliable D call. The CDR3 is 14 amino acids. The V end was cut by 2 bases, the J end by 4 bases, with 11 bases between. The CDR3 reads CASSLMATSYGYTF. DNA for the CDR3: TGTGCCAGCAGTTTAATGGCGACGAGCTATGGCTACACCTTC.

Sample share makes this clonotype medium-sized. J is TRBJ1-2 and V is TRBV12-3 or TRBV12-4; D remains unclear. Trimming pared 5 bases from V and 2 bases from J, leaving 12 bases between. This CDR3 has 14 residues. The CDR3 DNA reads as TGTGCCAGCAGTCCCGGACCGGTCAACTATGGCTACACCTTC. It specifies CASSPGPVNYGYTF.

In this sample, this clonotype is large. The V and J genes are TRBV12-3 or TRBV12-4 and TRBJ1-2, with 7 bases lining up with TRBD1. Unmatched junction bases numbered 4, after V lost 7 bases and J lost 5 bases. The CDR3 covers 12 residues. Written as DNA, the CDR3 is TGTGCCAGCACGCAGACAGGGTATGGCTACACCTTC. Translated: CASTQTGYGYTF.